A single T cell receptor beta chain is shown here with its context. Its antigen is undetermined. This sample is part of a study of regulatory T cells in long-lasting Graves disease. Findings and caveats of the study: The study found lower TCR diversity in persistent Graves' patients than in newly diagnosed ones.

Both iRepertoire HTBI primers and Arm-PCR of CDR3 regions were used to build the TCR beta libraries. TCRdb redid the calling of the multiplex PCR reads with MiXCR, one entry per CDR3 protein. Of around 450,000 distinct CDR3 sequences listed, about 15% are singletons. Time point given: newly diagnosed GD, antithyroid drugs for less than 3 months. From PBMCs, RNA was extracted and then used to make the TCR library. The data also belong to a second study, concerning T cells in Graves' hyperthyroidism and ophthalmopathy.

The clonotype comes from a woman aged 40 to 49 with Graves disease. The source was peripheral blood mononuclear cells (PBMCs), collected at new diagnosis, from a patient treated with antithyroid drugs.

The CDR3 DNA follows: TGTGCCAGCAGTCAGTCGGGGGGGTCAATTCCCCACAATGAGCAGTTCTTC. It yields the protein CASSQSGGSIPHNEQFF. The chain combines TRBV6-1 with TRBJ2-1; 8 nucleotides line up with TRBD2. V was clipped by 5 bases and J by 5 bases; unmatched bases: 14. CDR3 length: 17 amino acids. CDR1 MNHNS and CDR2 SASEGT come from the germline V gene.